This TCR beta chain was obtained from a study of T cells after yellow fever vaccination. This clonotype showed up just a few times. Its matching antigen is unknown. CDR1 and CDR2 from the germline V gene are SEHNR and FQNEAQ (reference sequence). The CDR3 has 11 residues. The V and J ends lost 7 bases and 9 bases respectively, with 10 bases between them. Study-level points and caveats: The study noted that FACS-sorted repertoires could contain abundant clonotypes contaminating from the bulk population. Few clonotypes appeared in both CD4 and CD8 compartments. Most clones from primary vaccination resurfaced after the booster (under 97% CD4, around 91% CD8).

TCR cDNA, made by 5'RACE template switching, carried an added universal primer site and UMIs. TCRdb re-called the 5' RACE reads through MiXCR, storing one row per CDR3 protein. The sample contains hundreds of thousands of distinct CDR3 sequences, around 12% of which appear only once. The rearrangement uses TRBV7-9 and TRBJ2-1; D tentatively reads TRBD1 or TRBD2 (6 bases each). The sequence was collected from a man aged 18 to 35 who received the YFV17D yellow fever vaccine. Sequences were derived from CD4+ T cells sorted from PBMCs, sampled 15 days after the yellow fever booster vaccination. The CDR3 DNA reads TGTGCCAGCAAGGGGGGCCTTGAGCAGTTCTTC. Amino acid sequence: CASKGGLEQFF.